This paragraph reports one T cell receptor (beta chain). Assay used: immunoSEQ multiplex PCR; TCRdb lists only in-frame clones, some missing. The sample lists more than 60,000 clones, 76% occurring once. The source of the sample is a study of radiotherapy plus CTLA-4 blockade in lung cancer. The CDR3 is made up of 14 amino acids. V gave up 6 bases and J gave up 4 bases; unmatched junction bases: 5. Germline assignment: CDR1 KGHSH and CDR2 LQKENI. Specimen: peripheral blood, collected from a patient treated with radiotherapy plus ipilimumab. This chain joins TRBV18 and TRBJ1-1; TRBD1 matches at 10 bases. This clonotype was obtained from a human donor with non-small cell lung cancer who had a complete response to radiotherapy plus ipilimumab. CDR3 DNA sequence: TGTGCCAGCTCCACGGGACAGGGGACCACTGAAGCTTTCTTT. Its translation: CASSTGQGTTEAFF.